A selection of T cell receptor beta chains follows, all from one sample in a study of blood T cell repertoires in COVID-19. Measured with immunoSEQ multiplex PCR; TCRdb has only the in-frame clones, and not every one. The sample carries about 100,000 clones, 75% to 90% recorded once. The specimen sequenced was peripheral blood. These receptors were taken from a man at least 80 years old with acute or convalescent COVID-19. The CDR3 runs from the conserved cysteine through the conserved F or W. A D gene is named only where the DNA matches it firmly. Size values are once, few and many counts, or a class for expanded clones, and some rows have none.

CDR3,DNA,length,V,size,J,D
CASAGYNEQFF,TGTGCTAGTGCGGGGTACAATGAGCAGTTCTTC,11,TRBV12-5,NA,TRBJ2-1,NA
CASSLAGGSYEQYF,TGTGCCAGCAGCTTAGCCGGCGGGAGTTACGAGCAGTACTTC,14,TRBV7-9,NA,TRBJ2-7,TRBD2
CASSLQSGTGGYEQYF,TGTGCCAGCAGCTTACAGTCGGGGACAGGGGGTTACGAGCAGTACTTC,16,TRBV7-2,NA,TRBJ2-7,TRBD1
CATSDFRTGDEQFF,TGTGCCACCAGTGATTTTCGGACTGGGGATGAGCAGTTCTTC,14,TRBV24-1,NA,TRBJ2-1,NA
CASSEMTGNEQYF,TGTGCCAGCAGTGAGATGACAGGGAACGAGCAGTACTTC,13,TRBV6-1,NA,TRBJ2-7,TRBD1
CSVATQGTGETQYF,TGCAGCGTTGCGACCCAGGGTACGGGAGAGACCCAGTACTTC,14,TRBV29-1,NA,TRBJ2-5,NA
CSADYLTGANYGYTF,TGCAGCGCCGACTACCTTACAGGGGCTAACTATGGCTACACCTTC,15,TRBV29-1,NA,TRBJ1-2,TRBD1
CATRGQGAWDYGYTF,TGTGCCACCAGAGGACAGGGGGCTTGGGACTATGGCTACACCTTC,15,TRBV15,NA,TRBJ1-2,TRBD1
CASSVEHRQSSGNTIYF,TGTGCCAGCAGCGTAGAGCACAGGCAGAGCTCTGGAAACACCATATATTTT,17,TRBV9,NA,TRBJ1-3,NA
CASAPRHRVSSPLHF,TGTGCCAGCGCCCCTCGGCACAGGGTTTCTTCACCCCTCCACTTT,15,TRBV27,NA,TRBJ1-6,NA
CASSWGGTGGVEQYF,TGTGCCAGTAGCTGGGGAGGGACAGGGGGCGTCGAGCAGTACTTC,15,TRBV19,NA,TRBJ2-7,TRBD1
CACPSQGDYGYTF,TGTGCCTGCCCATCTCAGGGTGACTATGGCTACACCTTC,13,TRBV30,few,TRBJ1-2,NA
CASSARGQGSQPQHF,TGTGCCAGCAGCGCGAGAGGGCAGGGGAGTCAGCCCCAGCATTTT,15,TRBV7-2,NA,TRBJ1-5,NA
CASLAADTQYF,TGTGCCAGCCTAGCAGCGGATACGCAGTATTTT,11,TRBV28,NA,TRBJ2-3,NA
CASSPSGSSYNEQFF,TGTGCCAGCAGTCCCAGCGGGAGCTCCTACAATGAGCAGTTCTTC,15,TRBV9,NA,TRBJ2-1,TRBD2
CASSRSSGRAAETQYF,TGTGCCAGCAGTCGCTCTAGCGGGAGGGCCGCTGAGACCCAGTACTTC,16,TRBV27,NA,TRBJ2-5,TRBD2
CAIRREGSTDTQYF,TGTGCCATCAGACGGGAGGGGAGCACAGATACGCAGTATTTT,14,TRBV10-3,NA,TRBJ2-3,TRBD2
CASSLKPSEQYF,TGTGCCAGCAGCTTGAAGCCGTCCGAGCAGTACTTC,12,TRBV7-9,NA,TRBJ2-7,NA
CASSPLRTTPGTRISNEQFF,TGTGCCAGCAGCCCCCTTCGGACAACACCGGGGACTAGGATTAGTAATGAGCAGTTCTTC,20,TRBV6-2/TRBV6-3,NA,TRBJ2-1,TRBD2
CASSIPSEGQTQYF,TGTGCCAGTAGTATCCCCAGCGAGGGTCAGACCCAGTACTTC,14,TRBV19,NA,TRBJ2-5,NA
CASSPYLFTGPGGIAEAFF,TGTGCCAGCAGTCCCTATCTCTTTACAGGGCCCGGAGGTATAGCTGAAGCTTTCTTT,19,TRBV28,NA,TRBJ1-1,NA
CASSLGGGKEKLFF,TGTGCCAGCAGCCTTGGGGGGGGCAAAGAAAAACTGTTTTTT,14,TRBV9,NA,TRBJ1-4,NA
CASSPEEGAGGELFF,TGTGCCAGCTCACCAGAAGAGGGGGCAGGCGGGGAGCTGTTTTTT,15,TRBV18,NA,TRBJ2-2,TRBD1
CASTPAPSGSQETQYF,TGCGCCAGCACCCCGGCGCCTAGCGGGAGCCAAGAGACCCAGTACTTC,16,TRBV5-1,few,TRBJ2-5,TRBD2
CASRWGLNTEAFF,TGTGCCAGCCGTTGGGGGCTGAACACTGAAGCTTTCTTT,13,TRBV6-5,NA,TRBJ1-1,NA
CASSLASRASGFGQYF,TGTGCCAGCAGCTTAGCGTCCAGGGCCTCCGGTTTTGGGCAGTACTTC,16,TRBV7-2,NA,TRBJ2-7,NA
CAISGGSSGNQPQHF,TGTGCCATCAGTGGAGGCAGTAGCGGCAATCAGCCCCAGCATTTT,15,TRBV10-3,NA,TRBJ1-5,NA
CASRTSGNTGELFF,TGTGCCAGTAGGACTAGCGGTAACACCGGGGAGCTGTTTTTT,14,TRBV9,NA,TRBJ2-2,TRBD2
CASSPGQGPQETQYF,TGTGCCAGTAGTCCGGGACAGGGACCTCAAGAGACCCAGTACTTC,15,TRBV19,NA,TRBJ2-5,TRBD1
CASSWTRAGLTEAFF,TGTGCCAGCAGTTGGACAAGGGCAGGGCTGACTGAAGCTTTCTTT,15,TRBV28,NA,TRBJ1-1,NA
CASFGQGAHQPQHF,TGTGCCAGCTTTGGACAGGGGGCTCATCAGCCCCAGCATTTT,14,TRBV28,NA,TRBJ1-5,TRBD1
CSAREVWGGETQYF,TGCAGCGCCAGGGAAGTATGGGGAGGAGAGACCCAGTACTTC,14,TRBV29-1,NA,TRBJ2-5,NA
CAWSSATSYNEQFF,TGTGCCTGGAGTTCAGCGACCTCCTACAATGAGCAGTTCTTC,14,TRBV30,NA,TRBJ2-1,NA
CASSPSGRDQPQHF,TGTGCCAGCTCACCATCCGGGAGGGATCAGCCCCAGCATTTT,14,TRBV18,once,TRBJ1-5,NA
CASSQGVGGNEQFF,TGTGCCAGCAGTCAGGGTGTCGGTGGCAATGAGCAGTTCTTC,14,TRBV6-5,NA,TRBJ2-1,NA
CASSPDRGSEQFF,TGTGCCAGCAGCCCGGACAGGGGTAGTGAGCAGTTCTTC,13,TRBV7-2,NA,TRBJ2-1,TRBD1
CASRQGAGLETQYF,TGTGCCAGCAGGCAAGGGGCAGGGTTAGAGACCCAGTACTTC,14,TRBV7-2,NA,TRBJ2-5,NA
CATSDPPVGKLFF,TGTGCCACCAGTGACCCCCCGGTTGGAAAACTGTTTTTT,13,TRBV24-1,NA,TRBJ1-4,NA
CATSSQNRGYNEQFF,TGTGCCACCAGCTCCCAGAACAGGGGGTACAATGAGCAGTTCTTC,15,TRBV15,NA,TRBJ2-1,TRBD1
CASSNPGRFLTDTQYF,TGTGCCAGCAGCAATCCAGGTAGGTTCCTCACAGATACGCAGTATTTT,16,TRBV21-1,NA,TRBJ2-3,NA
CASNSGGTGELFF,TGTGCCAGCAATTCGGGGGGAACCGGGGAGCTGTTTTTT,13,TRBV12-3/TRBV12-4,NA,TRBJ2-2,TRBD2
CASSPLAGSYEQYF,TGTGCCAGCAGTCCGCTAGCGGGTTCCTACGAGCAGTACTTC,14,TRBV9,NA,TRBJ2-7,TRBD2
CASTGHPTYEQYF,TGTGCCAGCACGGGACACCCTACCTACGAGCAGTACTTC,13,TRBV28,NA,TRBJ2-7,NA
CASSTRTGANQPQHF,TGTGCCAGCAGCACGCGGACAGGGGCAAATCAGCCCCAGCATTTT,15,TRBV5-6,NA,TRBJ1-5,TRBD1
CSGAFHNEQFF,TGCAGCGGCGCTTTTCACAATGAGCAGTTCTTC,11,TRBV29-1,NA,TRBJ2-1,NA
CASSPITDTQYF,TGTGCCAGCAGCCCCATCACAGATACGCAGTATTTT,12,TRBV7-8,NA,TRBJ2-3,NA
CASARGSHEQYF,TGTGCCAGCGCACGGGGTTCCCACGAGCAGTACTTC,12,TRBV7-2,NA,TRBJ2-7,NA
CAISEATSYNEQFF,TGTGCCATCAGTGAGGCTACCTCCTACAATGAGCAGTTCTTC,14,TRBV10-3,once,TRBJ2-1,NA
CASSNGQGRGYTF,TGTGCCAGTAGTAACGGACAGGGTCGCGGCTACACCTTC,13,TRBV19,NA,TRBJ1-2,TRBD1
CATSETGTGPNNEQFF,TGTGCCACCAGTGAAACCGGGACTGGACCGAACAATGAGCAGTTCTTC,16,TRBV24-1,NA,TRBJ2-1,NA
CASSFRDRASYEQYF,TGCGCCAGCAGCTTCAGGGACAGGGCCTCCTACGAGCAGTACTTC,15,TRBV4-1,NA,TRBJ2-7,TRBD1
CASSHEGGMNSGANVLTF,TGCGCCAGCAGCCACGAGGGCGGAATGAACTCTGGGGCCAACGTCCTGACTTTC,18,TRBV4-3,once,TRBJ2-6,NA
CASYSTGMFGGYTF,TGTGCCAGTTACTCGACAGGAATGTTTGGAGGCTACACCTTC,14,TRBV19,NA,TRBJ1-2,NA